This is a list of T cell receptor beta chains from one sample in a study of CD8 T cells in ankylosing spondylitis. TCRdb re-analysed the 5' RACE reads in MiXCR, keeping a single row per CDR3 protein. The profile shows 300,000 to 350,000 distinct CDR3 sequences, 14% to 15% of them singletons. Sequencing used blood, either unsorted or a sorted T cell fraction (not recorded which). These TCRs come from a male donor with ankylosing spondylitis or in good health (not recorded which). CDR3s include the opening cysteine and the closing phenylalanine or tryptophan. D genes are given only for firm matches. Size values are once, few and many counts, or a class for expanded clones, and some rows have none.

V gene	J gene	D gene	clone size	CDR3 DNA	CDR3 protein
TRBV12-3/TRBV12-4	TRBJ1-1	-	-	TGTGCCAGCAGTTTTAAGGAGGAAGCTTTCTTT	CASSFKEEAFF
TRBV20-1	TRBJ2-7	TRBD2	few	TGCAGTGGAACTAGCGGGAAGAAACCGACCTACGAGCAGTACTTC	CSGTSGKKPTYEQYF
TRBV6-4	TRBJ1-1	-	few	TGTGCCAGCAGTGACTCGGGGGGGGTCACCACTGAAGCTTTCTTT	CASSDSGGVTTEAFF
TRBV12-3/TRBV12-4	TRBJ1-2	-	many	TGTGCCAGCAGCCCTGGGACGGGCTACACCTTC	CASSPGTGYTF
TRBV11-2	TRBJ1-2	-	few	TGTGCCAGCAGCCCCGAGGAGGCACGGGCTCTATATGGCTACACCTTC	CASSPEEARALYGYTF
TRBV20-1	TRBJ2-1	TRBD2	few	TGCAGTGCTAGAGGAGGCGGGAGGGGCTCCTACAATGAGCAGTTCTTC	CSARGGGRGSYNEQFF
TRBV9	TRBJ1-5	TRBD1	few	TGTGCCAGCAGCGCAACAGGGGGCCTTGGTCAGCCCCAGCATTTT	CASSATGGLGQPQHF
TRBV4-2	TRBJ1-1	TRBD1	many	TGTGCCAGCAGCCAAGGAACCGGGACAGGACGCGAGAACACTGAAGCTTTCTTT	CASSQGTGTGRENTEAFF
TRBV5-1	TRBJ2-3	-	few	TGCGCCAGCAGTTATGGCGGGCCAGATACGCAGTATTTT	CASSYGGPDTQYF
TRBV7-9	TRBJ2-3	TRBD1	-	TGTGCCAGCAGCTTTACAGGGGCAGATACGCAGTATTTT	CASSFTGADTQYF
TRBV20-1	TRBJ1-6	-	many	TGCAGTGCGCCCGGATCCGGCTCCTATAATTCACCCCTCCACTTT	CSAPGSGSYNSPLHF
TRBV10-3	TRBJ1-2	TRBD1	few	TGTGCCATCAGTGGTTCTGGGACAGAAACTAACTATGGCTACACCTTC	CAISGSGTETNYGYTF
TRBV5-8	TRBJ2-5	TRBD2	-	TGTGCCAGCAGCTGGGGACTAGCGGGTGTTGAGACCCAGTACTTC	CASSWGLAGVETQYF
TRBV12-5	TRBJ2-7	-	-	TGTGCTAGTGGTTTGGTCCAGGACCGATCCCGCTACGAGCAGTACTTC	CASGLVQDRSRYEQYF
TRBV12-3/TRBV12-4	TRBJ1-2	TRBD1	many	TGTGCCAGCAGATCAGGGGGTGGCCATGGCTACACCTTC	CASRSGGGHGYTF
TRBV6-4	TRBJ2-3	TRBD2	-	TGTGCCAGCAGTGACTCCCGACGGGCTAGCGGAGCAGATACGCGGTATTTT	CASSDSRRASGADTRYF
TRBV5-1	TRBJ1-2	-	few	TGCGCCAGCAGCTTGGAACAGCTCTATGGCTACACCTTC	CASSLEQLYGYTF
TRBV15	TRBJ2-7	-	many	TGTGCCACCAGCAGAGATCGGTGGGACCGATACGGACAGTACTTC	CATSRDRWDRYGQYF
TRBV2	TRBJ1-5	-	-	TGTGCCAGCAGTGTGGAGGTTAGCAATCAGCCCCAGCATTTT	CASSVEVSNQPQHF
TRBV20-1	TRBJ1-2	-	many	TGCAGTGCTAGCTTTGGCAGGGTGGAAGGCTACACCTTC	CSASFGRVEGYTF
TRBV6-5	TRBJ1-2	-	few	TGTGCCAGCAGTTACGCAGCAGGGTCCTATGGCTACACCTTC	CASSYAAGSYGYTF
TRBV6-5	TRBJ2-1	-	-	TGTGCCAGCAGTTACGGGGGGAATCTAGCGACCACCGGTGAGCAGTTCTTC	CASSYGGNLATTGEQFF
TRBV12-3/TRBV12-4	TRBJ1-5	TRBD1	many	TGTGCCAGCAGTTTAGTTCAGGGGGCGCATCAGCCCCAGCATTTT	CASSLVQGAHQPQHF
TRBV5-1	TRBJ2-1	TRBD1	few	TGCGCCAGCAGCCCGGGACAGGGGATCGCCTACAATGAGCAGTTCTTC	CASSPGQGIAYNEQFF
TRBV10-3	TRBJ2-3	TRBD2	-	TGTGCCATCAGTCTCGGGGGGGCCGACACAGATACGCAGTATTTT	CAISLGGADTDTQYF
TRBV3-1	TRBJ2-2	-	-	TGTGCCAGCAGCCAAAATACAGGGAAAACCGGGGAGCTGTTTTTT	CASSQNTGKTGELFF
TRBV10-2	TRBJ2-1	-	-	TGCGCCAGCAGTGAGGGGGCCCTATCTAGCTCCTACAATGAGCAGTTCTTC	CASSEGALSSSYNEQFF
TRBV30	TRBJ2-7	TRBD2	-	TGTGCCTGGAGTACCCGAGGCGGACTAGCGGCCCACGAGCAGTACTTC	CAWSTRGGLAAHEQYF
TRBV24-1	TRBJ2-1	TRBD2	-	TGTGCCACCAGTGATTCTAGCGGGAGGGCCAATGAGCAGTTCTTC	CATSDSSGRANEQFF
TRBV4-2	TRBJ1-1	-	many	TGTGCCAGCAGCCAAGTGGCCACTGAAGCTTTCTTT	CASSQVATEAFF